This T cell receptor beta chain was sequenced during a study of blood T cell repertoires in COVID-19. Study overall: T cells, B-cell-depleted T cells, or PBMCs provided the cDNA or gDNA that served as material.

TCRdb's copy holds only in-frame clones and misses some; the assay was immunoSEQ multiplex PCR. The sample consists of more than 300,000 clones, around nine tenths of them appearing once. The V end lost 4 bases, the J end lost 5 bases, and 21 bases lay between the germline ends. CDR3 length: 16 amino acids. The germline CDR1 and CDR2 sequences are GTSNPN and SVGIG (reference sequence). The sample consisted of PBMCs or T cells enriched from blood (not recorded which). This receptor was obtained from a woman under 30 who had recovered from COVID-19. The chain employs TRBV30 and TRBJ2-1; D possibly corresponds to TRBD2 (7 bases). DNA for the CDR3: TGTGCCTGGACCCCAGGGGTTGGGCGGGGGAACAATGAGCAGTTCTTC. Translated, it gives CAWTPGVGRGNNEQFF.